This T cell receptor beta chain was identified in a study of OX40 agonist ivuxolimab in advanced cancers. In the study overall: People in dose escalation had one of these cancers: hepatocellular carcinoma, melanoma, renal cell or head and neck cancer.

Data came from immunoSEQ multiplex PCR; TCRdb stores just in-frame clones and leaves some out. The data contain tens of thousands of clones, over 75% of them singletons. Germline V gene data show CDR1 as SGHNT and CDR2 as YENEEA. With 5 bases clipped from V and 2 bases from J, the junction kept 3 bases outside the gene matches. The CDR3 totals 14 residues. Whole-study results and caveats: Expanded peripheral T cells had an undetermined antigen specificity. The average count of expanded clones was higher among CD8+ T cells than among CD4+.

Comments on this clone: As yet, its antigen is unknown.

Specimen: CD4+ or CD8+ T cells sorted from blood, collected in a trial of the OX40 agonist ivuxolimab. This clonotype was sampled from an adult with an advanced solid tumor such as melanoma, head and neck, liver or kidney cancer. The rearrangement links TRBV11-3 to TRBJ1-1; 9 nucleotides match TRBD1. In nucleotides, the CDR3 is TGTGCCAGCAGCCGGGACAGGGATAACACTGAAGCTTTCTTT. Its protein is CASSRDRDNTEAFF.